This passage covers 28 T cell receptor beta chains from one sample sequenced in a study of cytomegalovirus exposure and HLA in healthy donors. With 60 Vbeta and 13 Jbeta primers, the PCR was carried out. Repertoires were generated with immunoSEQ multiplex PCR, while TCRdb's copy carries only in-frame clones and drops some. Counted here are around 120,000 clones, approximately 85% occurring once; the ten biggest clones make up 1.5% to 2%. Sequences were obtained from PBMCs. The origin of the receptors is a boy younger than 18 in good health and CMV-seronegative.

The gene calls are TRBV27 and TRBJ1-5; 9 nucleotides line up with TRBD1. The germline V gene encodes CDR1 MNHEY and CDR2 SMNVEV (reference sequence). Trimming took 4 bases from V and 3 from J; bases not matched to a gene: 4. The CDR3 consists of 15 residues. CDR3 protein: CASSYGQGINQPQHF. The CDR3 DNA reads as TGTGCCAGCAGTTATGGACAGGGGATCAATCAGCCCCAGCATTTT.

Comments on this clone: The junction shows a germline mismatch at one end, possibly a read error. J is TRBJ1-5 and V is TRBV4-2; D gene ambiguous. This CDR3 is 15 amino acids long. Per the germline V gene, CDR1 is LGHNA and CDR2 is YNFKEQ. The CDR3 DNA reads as TGTGCCAGCAGCCCGTCATTGAGGGAGGGTCAGCCCCAGAATTTT. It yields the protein CASSPSLREGQPQNF.

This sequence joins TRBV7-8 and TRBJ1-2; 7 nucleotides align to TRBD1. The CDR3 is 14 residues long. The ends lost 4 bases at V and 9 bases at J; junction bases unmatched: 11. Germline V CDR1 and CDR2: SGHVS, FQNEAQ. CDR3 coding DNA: TGTGCCAGCAGCTGGACAGGCGATCAACGGAGCTACACCTTC. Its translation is CASSWTGDQRSYTF.

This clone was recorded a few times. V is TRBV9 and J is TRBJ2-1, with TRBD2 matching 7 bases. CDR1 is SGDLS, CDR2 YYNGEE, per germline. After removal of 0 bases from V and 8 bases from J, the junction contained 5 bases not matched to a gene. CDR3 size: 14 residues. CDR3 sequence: CASSVEGLYDEQFF. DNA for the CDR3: TGTGCCAGCAGCGTAGAGGGACTATATGATGAGCAGTTCTTC. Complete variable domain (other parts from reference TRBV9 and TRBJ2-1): DSGVTQTPKHLITATGQRVTLRCSPRSGDLSVYWYQQSLDQGLQFLIQYYNGEERAKGNILERFSAQQFPDLHSELNLSSLELGDSALYFCASSVEGLYDEQFFGPGTRLTVL.

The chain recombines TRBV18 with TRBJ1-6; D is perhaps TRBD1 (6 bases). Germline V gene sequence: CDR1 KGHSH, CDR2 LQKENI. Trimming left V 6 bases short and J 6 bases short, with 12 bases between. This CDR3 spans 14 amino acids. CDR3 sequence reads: CASSEGGANSPLHF. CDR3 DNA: TGTGCCAGCTCCGAAGGGGGGGCTAATTCACCCCTCCACTTT.

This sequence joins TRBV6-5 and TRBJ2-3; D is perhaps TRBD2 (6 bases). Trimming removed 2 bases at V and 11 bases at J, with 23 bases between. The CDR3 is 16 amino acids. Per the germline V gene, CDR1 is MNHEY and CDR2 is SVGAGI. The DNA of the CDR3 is TGTGCCAGCAGTTACCGTCTTATGGAGGGTCCCCTTGAGCAGTATTTT. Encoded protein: CASSYRLMEGPLEQYF.

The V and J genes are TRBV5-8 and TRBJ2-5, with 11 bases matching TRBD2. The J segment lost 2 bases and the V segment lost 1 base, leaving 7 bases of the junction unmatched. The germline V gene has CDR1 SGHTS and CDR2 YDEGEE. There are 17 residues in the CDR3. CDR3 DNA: TGTGCCAGCAGCTTGCTAGTCACTAGCGGGGGACAAGAGACCCAGTACTTC. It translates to CASSLLVTSGGQETQYF. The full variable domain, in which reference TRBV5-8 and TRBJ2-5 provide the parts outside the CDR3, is EAGVTQSPTHLIKTRGQQATLRCSPISGHTSVYWYQQALGLGLQFLLWYDEGEERNRGNFPPRFSGRQFPNYSSELNVNALELEDSALYLCASSLLVTSGGQETQYFGPGTRLLVL.

The CDR3, as DNA: TGCGCCAGCATGGCGGGGGATTGGTCACCCCTCCACTTT. This codes for CASMAGDWSPLHF. The chain uses TRBV10-2 and TRBJ1-6, with a tentative D call TRBD1 (5 bases). The ends were cut back, 7 bases at V and 10 bases at J, with 14 bases in the middle. Germline V gene lookup returns CDR1 WSHSY and CDR2 SAAADI. The CDR3 consists of 13 residues.

The CDR3: CASSQGTGSGANVLTF. DNA of the CDR3: TGCGCCAGCAGCCAAGGGACAGGCTCTGGGGCCAACGTCCTGACTTTC. This sequence joins TRBV4-3 and TRBJ2-6, with 7 bases identical to TRBD1. Germline-derived CDR1 and CDR2 are LGHNA and YSLEER. The CDR3 is 16 amino acids. The V and J ends lost 1 base and 0 bases, in that order; junction bases with no gene match: 0.

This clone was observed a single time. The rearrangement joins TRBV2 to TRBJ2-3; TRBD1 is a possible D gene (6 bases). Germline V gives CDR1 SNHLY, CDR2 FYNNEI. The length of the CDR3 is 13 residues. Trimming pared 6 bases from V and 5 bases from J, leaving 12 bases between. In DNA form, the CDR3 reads TGTGCCAGCAGGATAGGGGGTAGAGATACGCAGTATTTT. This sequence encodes CASRIGGRDTQYF.

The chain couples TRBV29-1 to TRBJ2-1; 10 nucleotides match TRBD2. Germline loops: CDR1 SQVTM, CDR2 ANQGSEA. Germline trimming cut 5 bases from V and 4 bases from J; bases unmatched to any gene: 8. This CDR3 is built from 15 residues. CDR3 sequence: CSVQLAGRLYNEQFF. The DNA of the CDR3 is TGCAGCGTTCAACTAGCGGGGAGACTGTACAATGAGCAGTTCTTC.

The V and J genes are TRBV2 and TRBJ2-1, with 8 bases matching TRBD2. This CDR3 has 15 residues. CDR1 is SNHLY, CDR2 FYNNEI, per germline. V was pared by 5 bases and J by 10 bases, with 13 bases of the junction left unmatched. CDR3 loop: CASSLSRGAEKEQFF. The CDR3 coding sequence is TGTGCCAGCAGTCTCTCGCGGGGGGCAGAGAAGGAGCAGTTCTTC.

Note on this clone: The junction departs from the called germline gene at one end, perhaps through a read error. Here the CDR3 reads CANSLSGSGVPDTQYF. The CDR3 nucleotides read TGTGCCAACAGTCTCAGTGGTAGCGGGGTTCCAGATACGCAGTATTTT. This chain connects TRBV2 to TRBJ2-3; 8 positions agree with TRBD2. The length of the CDR3 is 16 residues. The V gene's germline CDR1 is SNHLY and CDR2 FYNNEI.

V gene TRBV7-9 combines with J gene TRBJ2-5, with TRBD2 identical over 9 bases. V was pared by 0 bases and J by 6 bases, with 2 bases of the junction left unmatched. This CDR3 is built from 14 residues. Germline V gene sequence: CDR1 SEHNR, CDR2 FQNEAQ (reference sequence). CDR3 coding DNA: TGTGCCAGCAGCTTAGCTAGCGGGAGCAAGACCCAGTACTTC. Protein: CASSLASGSKTQYF.

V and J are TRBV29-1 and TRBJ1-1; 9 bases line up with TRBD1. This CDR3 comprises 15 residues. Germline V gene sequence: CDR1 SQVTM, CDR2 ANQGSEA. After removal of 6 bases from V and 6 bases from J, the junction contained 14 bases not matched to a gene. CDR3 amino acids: CSVPSGTGYLAEAFF. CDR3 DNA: TGCAGCGTACCTTCCGGGACAGGGTACCTTGCTGAAGCTTTCTTT.

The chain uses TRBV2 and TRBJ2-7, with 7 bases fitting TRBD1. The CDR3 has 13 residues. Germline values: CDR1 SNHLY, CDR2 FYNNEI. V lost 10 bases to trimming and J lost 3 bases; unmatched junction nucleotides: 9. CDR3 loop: CATLYDRDYEQYF. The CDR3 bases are TGTGCCACCTTATACGACAGGGACTACGAGCAGTACTTC.

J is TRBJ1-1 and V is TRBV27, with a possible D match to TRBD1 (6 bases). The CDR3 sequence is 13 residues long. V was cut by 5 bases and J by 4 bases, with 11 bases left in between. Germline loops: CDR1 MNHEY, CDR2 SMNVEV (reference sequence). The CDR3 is CASSTRGSTEAFF. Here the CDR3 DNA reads TGTGCCAGCAGTACAAGGGGGAGCACTGAAGCTTTCTTT.

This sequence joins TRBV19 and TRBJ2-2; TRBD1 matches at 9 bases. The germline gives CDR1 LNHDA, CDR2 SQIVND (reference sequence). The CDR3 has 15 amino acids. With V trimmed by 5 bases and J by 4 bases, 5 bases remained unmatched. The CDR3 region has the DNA TGTGCCAGTAGTTCCAGACAGGGGGGCACCGGGGAGCTGTTTTTT. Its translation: CASSSRQGGTGELFF.

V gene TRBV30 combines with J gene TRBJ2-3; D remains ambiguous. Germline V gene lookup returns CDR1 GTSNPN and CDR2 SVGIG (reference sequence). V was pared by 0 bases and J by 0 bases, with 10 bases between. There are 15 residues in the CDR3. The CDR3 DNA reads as TGTGCCTGGAGTGTCGGAGCGCCTAGCACAGATACGCAGTATTTT. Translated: CAWSVGAPSTDTQYF.

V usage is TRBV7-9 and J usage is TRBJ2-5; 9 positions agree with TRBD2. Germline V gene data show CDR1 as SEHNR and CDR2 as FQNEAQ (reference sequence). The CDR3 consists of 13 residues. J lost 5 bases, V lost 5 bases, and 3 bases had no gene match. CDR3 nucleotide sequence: TGTGCCAGCAGCCCAAGCGGGGGGGAGACCCAGTACTTC. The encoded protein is CASSPSGGETQYF.

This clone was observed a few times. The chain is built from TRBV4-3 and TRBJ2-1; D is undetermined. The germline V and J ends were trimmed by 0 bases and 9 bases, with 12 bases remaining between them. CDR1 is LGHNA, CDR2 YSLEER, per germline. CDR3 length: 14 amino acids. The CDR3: CASSQDRRVSEQFF. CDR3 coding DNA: TGCGCCAGCAGCCAAGATCGACGGGTTAGTGAGCAGTTCTTC.

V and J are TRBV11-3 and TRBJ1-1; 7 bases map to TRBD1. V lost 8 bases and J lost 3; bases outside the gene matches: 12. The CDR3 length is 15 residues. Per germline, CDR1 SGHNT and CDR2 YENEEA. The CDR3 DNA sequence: TGTGCCAGCTCGGGCGGGGACAGCAGGGACACTGAAGCTTTCTTT. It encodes CASSGGDSRDTEAFF.

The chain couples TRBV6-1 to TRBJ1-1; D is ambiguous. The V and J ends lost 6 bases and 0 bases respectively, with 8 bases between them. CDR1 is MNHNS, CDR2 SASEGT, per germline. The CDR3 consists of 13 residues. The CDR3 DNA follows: TGTGCCAGCAGAGCACTAATGAACACTGAAGCTTTCTTT. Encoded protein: CASRALMNTEAFF.

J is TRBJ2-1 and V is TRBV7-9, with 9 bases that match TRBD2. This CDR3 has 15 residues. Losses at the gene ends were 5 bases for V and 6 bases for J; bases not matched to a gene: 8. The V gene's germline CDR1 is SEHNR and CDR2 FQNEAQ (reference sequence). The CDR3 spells CASSPAGGRSNEQFF. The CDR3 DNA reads TGTGCCAGCAGCCCAGCGGGGGGTCGATCCAATGAGCAGTTCTTC. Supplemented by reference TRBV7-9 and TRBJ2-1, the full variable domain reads DTGVSQNPRHKITKRGQNVTFRCDPISEHNRLYWYRQTLGQGPEFLTYFQNEAQLEKSRLLSDRFSAERPKGSFSTLEIQRTEQGDSAMYLCASSPAGGRSNEQFFGPGTRLTVL.

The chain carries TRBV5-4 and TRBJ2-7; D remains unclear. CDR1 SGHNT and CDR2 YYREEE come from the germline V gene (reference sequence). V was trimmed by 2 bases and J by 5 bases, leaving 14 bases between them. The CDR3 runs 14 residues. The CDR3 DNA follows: TGTGCCAGCAGCTTACGAGGAACTTCCAACGAGCAGTACTTC. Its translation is CASSLRGTSNEQYF.

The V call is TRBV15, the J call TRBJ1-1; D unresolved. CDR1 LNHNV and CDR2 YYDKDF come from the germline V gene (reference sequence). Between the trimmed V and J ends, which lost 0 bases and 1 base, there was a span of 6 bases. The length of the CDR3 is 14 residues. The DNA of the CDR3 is TGTGCCACCAGCAGAGATTCGGGGAACACTGAAGCTTTCTTT. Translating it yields CATSRDSGNTEAFF.

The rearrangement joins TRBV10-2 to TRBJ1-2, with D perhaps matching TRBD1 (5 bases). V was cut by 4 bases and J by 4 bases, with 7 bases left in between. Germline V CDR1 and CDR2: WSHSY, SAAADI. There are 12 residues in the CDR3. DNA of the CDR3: TGCGCCAGCAGTGGGCAGGGCTATGGCTACACCTTC. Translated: CASSGQGYGYTF.

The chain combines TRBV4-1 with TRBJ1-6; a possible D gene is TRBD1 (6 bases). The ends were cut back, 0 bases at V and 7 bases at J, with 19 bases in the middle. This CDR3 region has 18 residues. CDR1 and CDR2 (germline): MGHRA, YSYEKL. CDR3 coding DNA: TGCGCCAGCAGCCAAGAGTCCCCGGACAGCTCTCACAATTCACCCCTCCACTTT. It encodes CASSQESPDSSHNSPLHF.